These 10 T cell receptor beta chains were all obtained from the same sample, sequenced in a study of T cell repertoires in aging, cancer and after chemotherapy. Rearranged V-D-J TRB sequences were amplified with a mixed TRB-A/B primer pool. TCRdb reprocessed the multiplex PCR reads via MiXCR and lists one record per CDR3 protein. The table shows thousands of distinct CDR3 sequences, with less than 30% occurring only once. Amplification of TCR beta used genomic DNA extracted from peripheral blood. Sequences were obtained from blood. The receptors originated from a human donor in good health.

The chain has TRBV11-3 and TRBJ2-3; TRBD2 agrees at 8 bases. Trimming took 4 bases from V and 1 from J; bases not matched to a gene: 7. This CDR3 has 16 residues. Germline V gene lookup returns CDR1 SGHNT and CDR2 YENEEA. This chain's CDR3 is CASSSWGSGGTDTQYF. For the CDR3, the DNA is TGTGCCAGCAGCTCCTGGGGTAGCGGGGGCACAGATACGCAGTATTTT.

This clonotype ranks as medium-sized. The chain recombines TRBV6-6 with TRBJ1-2; D unresolved. V lost 6 bases and J 8 bases, leaving 16 bases between the germline ends. CDR3 length: 13 residues. The germline CDR1 and CDR2 sequences are MNHNY and SVGAGI (reference sequence). CDR3 nucleotides: TGTGCCAGCAGCCCTACTGGCCTGGGGGGCTACACCTTC. Encoded protein: CASSPTGLGGYTF.

This clonotype appeared a few times. The chain joins TRBV6-1 to TRBJ1-4; D call uncertain. The CDR3 runs 12 residues. Per germline, CDR1 MNHNS and CDR2 SASEGT. Trimming removed 0 bases from V and 16 bases from J, with 12 bases in between. CDR3 DNA sequence: TGTGCCAGCAGTGAAGCGTCGGACCGGGAGTTTTTT. This gives the protein CASSEASDREFF.

The chain is built from TRBV5-1 and TRBJ2-1; 8 bases fit TRBD2. The CDR3 totals 14 residues. CDR1 is SGHRS and CDR2 is YFSETQ in the germline V gene. Germline trimming cut 2 bases from V and 7 bases from J; bases unmatched to any gene: 5. The CDR3 loop reads CASSFVLAVNEQFF. The CDR3 nucleotides are TGCGCCAGCAGCTTTGTACTAGCGGTTAATGAGCAGTTCTTC.

This clonotype showed up just a few times. This chain joins TRBV6-1 and TRBJ2-7; 7 bases agree with TRBD2. Trimming took 8 bases from V and 5 from J; bases not matched to a gene: 6. In germline, CDR1 is MNHNS, CDR2 SASEGT. The CDR3 contains 12 residues. CDR3 nucleotide sequence: TGTGCCAGCCAGACTAGCTACGACGAGCAGTACTTC. It codes for CASQTSYDEQYF.

This clonotype was observed a handful of times. The V call is TRBV19, the J call TRBJ1-3; D may be TRBD1 (5 bases). Between the trimmed V and J ends, which lost 7 bases and 1 base, there was a span of 11 bases. Per the germline V gene, CDR1 is LNHDA and CDR2 is SQIVND (reference sequence). This CDR3 spans 14 amino acids. In nucleotides, the CDR3 is TGTGCCAGTACCGTAGGGACTTCTGGAAACACCATATATTTT. Its translation is CASTVGTSGNTIYF.

In this sample, this clonotype turned up a few times. The chain links TRBV19 to TRBJ1-2; D is ambiguous. V gave up 1 base and J gave up 0 bases, with 6 bases separating them. Per germline, CDR1 LNHDA and CDR2 SQIVND (reference sequence). This CDR3 is 14 amino acids long. The CDR3 spells CASSIVPPNYGYTF. CDR3 sequence (DNA): TGTGCCAGTAGTATAGTCCCCCCTAACTATGGCTACACCTTC.

This clonotype occurred a few times. V usage is TRBV5-4 and J usage is TRBJ2-5, with a possible D match to TRBD1 (6 bases). The CDR3 is 16 residues long. Germline V lookup: CDR1 SGHNT, CDR2 YYREEE (reference sequence). Trimming shortened V by 4 bases and J by 0 bases, and 16 bases separated the two germline ends. CDR3 sequence reads: CASSRDNYMYQETQYF. CDR3 nucleotides: TGTGCCAGCAGCAGGGACAACTACATGTACCAAGAGACCCAGTACTTC.

This clonotype has only a few counts. The chain recombines TRBV5-4 with TRBJ1-6; D gene uncertain. The CDR3 has 14 residues. V lost 2 bases, J lost 5 bases, and 8 bases lay in between. In germline, CDR1 is SGHNT, CDR2 YYREEE (reference sequence). CDR3 protein: CASSLVLDNSPLHF. CDR3 in DNA: TGTGCCAGCAGCTTAGTCCTAGATAATTCACCCCTCCACTTT.

The chain combines TRBV5-6 with TRBJ2-3; D could derive from TRBD1 or TRBD2 (6 bases each). Germline values: CDR1 SGHDT, CDR2 YYEEEE. This CDR3 region has 15 residues. Trimming left V 0 bases short and J 6 bases short, with 14 bases between. CDR3 amino acids: CASSLGGAPGDTQYF. In DNA form, the CDR3 reads TGTGCCAGCAGCTTGGGGGGGGCCCCAGGGGATACGCAGTATTTT.